The 20 T cell receptor beta chains listed next were all sequenced from one sample in a study of Graves' ophthalmopathy and Graves' hyperthyroidism. Transcripts of RNA were the source for amplifying TCR beta CDR3 regions. The authors performed first-round RT-PCR with HTBI primers and then a second-round multiplex PCR. TCRdb independently ran MiXCR on the multiplex PCR reads; one entry per CDR3 protein. The sample shows 500,000 to 700,000 distinct CDR3 sequences, over 20% of them seen only once. Sequences were obtained from peripheral blood. These receptors were taken from a young woman with stable Graves' hyperthyroidism. Some clones in this sample may be carry-over from other donors' samples.

This clonotype appeared many times. The chain joins TRBV20-1 to TRBJ2-7; 8 bases fit TRBD2. Germline V gives CDR1 DFQATT, CDR2 SNEGSKA (reference sequence). This CDR3 is 13 amino acids long. The J segment lost 4 bases and the V segment lost 5 bases, leaving 7 bases of the junction unmatched. CDR3 in DNA: TGCAGTGCTCAGCCGGGACTAGTGTACGAGCAGTACTTC. Translating it yields CSAQPGLVYEQYF.

V usage is TRBV6-2 or TRBV6-3 and J usage is TRBJ2-7; D is ambiguous. The CDR3 loop spans 20 amino acids. The germline CDR1 and CDR2 sequences are MNHEY and SVGEGT. Trimming stripped 3 bases from V and 0 bases from J, with 27 bases between. The CDR3 nucleotides read TGTGCCAGCAGTTATTTCTCCCCCCTAGGTAGGACCGCTGGCTCCTACGAGCAGTACTTC. As protein: CASSYFSPLGRTAGSYEQYF.

This CDR3 is CASSAVDGGASPLHF. The CDR3 bases are TGTGCCAGCAGCGCGGTGGACGGTGGGGCTTCACCCCTCCACTTT. This sequence joins TRBV6-1 and TRBJ1-6; possible D gene TRBD1, 5 bases. The CDR3 has 15 amino acids. In germline, CDR1 is MNHNS, CDR2 SASEGT. Trimming cost V 6 bases and J 9 bases, with 18 bases left between them.

The gene calls are TRBV15 and TRBJ1-5; D is ambiguous. Trimming stripped 5 bases from V and 1 base from J, with 12 bases between. The germline V gene encodes CDR1 LNHNV and CDR2 YYDKDF (reference sequence). This CDR3 comprises 15 residues. The CDR3 loop is CATSLQFWSNQPQHF. The CDR3 DNA reads TGTGCCACCAGCCTACAGTTTTGGAGCAATCAGCCCCAGCATTTT.

V and J are TRBV25-1 and TRBJ2-7, with a weak D call TRBD1 (5 bases). Per the germline V gene, CDR1 is MGHDK and CDR2 is SYGVNS. The length of the CDR3 is 16 residues. V lost 2 bases, J lost 0 bases, and 14 bases lay in between. CDR3 amino acids: CASSENTGAVSYEQYF. The CDR3 DNA is TGTGCCAGCAGTGAAAATACAGGAGCTGTCTCCTACGAGCAGTACTTC.

This chain uses TRBV28 with TRBJ1-1; D call uncertain. This CDR3 spans 11 amino acids. The germline CDR1 and CDR2 sequences are MDHEN and SYDVKM. V was pared by 5 bases and J by 11 bases, with 12 bases between. Here the CDR3 DNA reads TGTGCCAGCAGTCACGACTGGAGGGCTTTCTTT. This encodes CASSHDWRAFF. Drawing the rest from reference TRBV28 and TRBJ1-1, the complete variable domain is DVKVTQSSRYLVKRTGEKVFLECVQDMDHENMFWYRQDPGLGLRLIYFSYDVKMKEKGDIPEGYSVSREKKERFSLILESASTNQTSMYLCASSHDWRAFFGQGTRLTVV.

V is TRBV2 and J is TRBJ2-7, with 13 bases that match TRBD2. In germline, CDR1 is SNHLY, CDR2 FYNNEI. This CDR3 region has 16 residues. Unmatched junction bases numbered 9, after V lost 8 bases and J lost 2 bases. CDR3 in DNA: TGTGCCAGCGGGAGACTAGCGGGAGGCAGGGCCTACGAGCAGTACTTC. This sequence encodes CASGRLAGGRAYEQYF.

In this sample, this clonotype turned up many times. The rearrangement uses TRBV6-2 or TRBV6-3 and TRBJ1-5; D not certain. V lost 4 bases and J 5 bases, leaving 6 bases between the germline ends. The length of the CDR3 is 12 residues. Per germline, CDR1 MNHEY and CDR2 SVGEGT. The CDR3 sequence: CASSLPDQPQHF. The CDR3, as DNA: TGTGCCAGCAGTTTACCAGATCAGCCCCAGCATTTT.

This clonotype was counted many times. V usage is TRBV20-1 and J usage is TRBJ1-1; D remains ambiguous. The V end was cut by 1 base, the J end by 3 bases, with 9 bases between. The CDR3 is 13 residues long. Germline V CDR1 and CDR2: DFQATT, SNEGSKA (reference sequence). CDR3 protein: CSARVRRDTEAFF. DNA of the CDR3: TGCAGTGCTAGAGTGAGGAGGGACACTGAAGCTTTCTTT.

The chain joins TRBV7-2 to TRBJ2-1; tentative D call: TRBD2 (6 bases). From germline, CDR1 is SGHTA and CDR2 FQGNSA. This CDR3 comprises 15 residues. Trimming took off 5 bases at V and 0 bases at J, with 11 bases between the two ends. The CDR3 loop reads CASSLRGSSYNEQFF. The CDR3 DNA sequence: TGTGCCAGCAGCCTACGGGGGAGCTCCTACAATGAGCAGTTCTTC.

In its sample, this clonotype was seen many times. This chain connects TRBV6-5 to TRBJ2-7; a possible D gene is TRBD2 (6 bases). This CDR3 spans 16 amino acids. V gave up 4 bases and J gave up 0 bases, with 16 bases separating them. Germline values: CDR1 MNHEY, CDR2 SVGAGI. The CDR3 reads CASSSNPLAISYEQYF. The CDR3 DNA sequence: TGTGCCAGCAGTTCGAACCCCCTAGCGATCTCCTACGAGCAGTACTTC.

The table lists this clonotype with many counts. The V gene is TRBV6-1, the J gene TRBJ1-2, with a possible D match to TRBD1 (6 bases). The ends were cut back, 10 bases at V and 4 bases at J, with 13 bases in the middle. Germline CDR1 is MNHNS and CDR2 is SASEGT. This CDR3 has 12 amino acids. CDR3 DNA sequence: TGTGCCACCTTACAGGGCGGCTATGGCTACACCTTC. Amino acids: CATLQGGYGYTF.

This clonotype was seen ten or more times. The chain carries TRBV12-3 or TRBV12-4 and TRBJ2-2; TRBD1 might be the D (7 bases). Trimming took 6 bases from V and 2 from J, leaving 13 bases between them. The CDR3 is 15 residues long. CDR3 protein: CASSGGQTNTGELFF. As DNA, the CDR3 is TGTGCCAGCAGCGGGGGACAGACCAACACCGGGGAGCTGTTTTTT.

This clonotype has a count of ten or more. The V and J genes are TRBV9 and TRBJ1-3, with a tentative D call TRBD1 (5 bases). The CDR3 has 16 residues. Trimming cost V 0 bases and J 10 bases, with 20 bases left between them. Germline V CDR1 and CDR2: SGDLS, YYNGEE. Here the CDR3 reads CASSVGLGGDSGTIYF. Here the CDR3 DNA reads TGTGCCAGCAGCGTAGGTCTAGGTGGCGACAGTGGGACCATATATTTT.

The rearrangement uses TRBV3-1 and TRBJ1-1; D is uncertain. The CDR3 spans 12 residues. Per germline, CDR1 LGHDT and CDR2 YNNKEL (reference sequence). V lost 4 bases and J 4 bases, leaving 7 bases between the germline ends. The CDR3 bases are TGTGCCAGCAGCCGGGGTAGCACTGAAGCTTTCTTT. Translated: CASSRGSTEAFF.

The V gene is TRBV13, the J gene TRBJ2-7, with unresolved D. CDR1 is PRHDT, CDR2 FYEKMQ, per germline (reference sequence). The CDR3 is 14 amino acids. V gave up 2 bases and J gave up 1 base, with 9 bases separating them. CDR3 loop: CASSLRARSYEQYF. CDR3 in DNA: TGTGCCAGCAGCTTAAGGGCTCGGTCCTACGAGCAGTACTTC.

This clonotype was seen many times. The rearrangement links TRBV9 to TRBJ1-1, with D uncertain. The CDR3 loop spans 14 amino acids. Per germline, CDR1 SGDLS and CDR2 YYNGEE. Trimming removed 0 bases at V and 2 bases at J, with 8 bases between. In nucleotides, the CDR3 is TGTGCCAGCAGCGTAGGTGGGAGCAACACTGAAGCTTTCTTT. Translated, it gives CASSVGGSNTEAFF. Full variable domain (outside the CDR3, taken from reference TRBV9 and TRBJ1-1): DSGVTQTPKHLITATGQRVTLRCSPRSGDLSVYWYQQSLDQGLQFLIQYYNGEERAKGNILERFSAQQFPDLHSELNLSSLELGDSALYFCASSVGGSNTEAFFGQGTRLTVV.

This clonotype has a handful of counts. This chain joins TRBV6-2 or TRBV6-3 and TRBJ2-7; D call uncertain. V was trimmed by 7 bases and J by 1 base, leaving 14 bases between them. Germline V gene data show CDR1 as MNHEY and CDR2 as SVGEGT. This CDR3 comprises 14 residues. This chain's CDR3 is CASTKPDGSYEQYF. For the CDR3, the DNA is TGTGCCAGCACTAAGCCGGACGGATCCTACGAGCAGTACTTC.

This clonotype was counted many times. This chain connects TRBV7-2 to TRBJ2-7, with TRBD2 identical over 7 bases. CDR1 and CDR2 from the germline V gene are SGHTA and FQGNSA. This CDR3 region has 15 residues. J was trimmed by 0 bases and V by 5 bases; bases with no gene match: 7. The CDR3 DNA reads TGTGCCAGCAGCCTGGGGGGGGGGACCTCCTACGAGCAGTACTTC. Its protein product is CASSLGGGTSYEQYF. The variable domain in full, with the rest retrieved from reference TRBV7-2 and TRBJ2-7, is GAGVSQSPSNKVTEKGKDVELRCDPISGHTALYWYRQSLGQGLEFLIYFQGNSAPDKSGLPSDRFSAERTGGSVSTLTIQRTQQEDSAVYLCASSLGGGTSYEQYFGPGTRLTVT.

The chain has TRBV6-5 and TRBJ1-2; D gene uncertain. The CDR3 spans 14 residues. Germline values: CDR1 MNHEY, CDR2 SVGAGI. The ends were cut back, 7 bases at V and 2 bases at J, with 14 bases in the middle. The CDR3, as DNA: TGTGCCAGCAAGTTCGCGGGTGGCAACTATGGCTACACCTTC. Encoded protein: CASKFAGGNYGYTF.